This entry features one TCR beta chain sequence. The age range of participants was about 18 to 95 years, with residence in about two dozen US areas. The assay was immunoSEQ multiplex PCR, and TCRdb's table has in-frame clones only and misses some. The sample lists roughly 160,000 clones; approximately 88% were seen once. The CDR3 length is 12 residues. The ends were cut back, 4 bases at V and 12 bases at J, with 14 bases in the middle. This record comes from a study of blood T cell repertoires in COVID-19. The sequence derives from a woman aged 55-69 years who had recovered from COVID-19. Sequencing was carried out using PBMCs or T cells enriched from blood (not recorded which). V usage is TRBV12-3 or TRBV12-4 and J usage is TRBJ2-3; D not resolved. CDR3 nucleotide sequence: TGTGCCAGCAGTTCCCGATGGGCGTACCAGTATTTT. Protein: CASSSRWAYQYF.